The sequence of this TCR beta chain was determined in a study of OX40 agonist ivuxolimab in advanced cancers. Libraries were prepared by immunoSEQ multiplex PCR; TCRdb keeps only in-frame clonotypes and omits some of them. The data hold around 80,000 clones, with roughly 78% observed a single time. Per the germline V gene, CDR1 is SGHRS and CDR2 is YFSETQ. The CDR3 spans 18 residues. J was trimmed by 0 bases and V by 0 bases; bases with no gene match: 10. This chain joins TRBV5-1 and TRBJ2-7; 9 positions agree with TRBD2. The sequencing used CD4+ or CD8+ T cells sorted from blood, collected in a trial of the OX40 agonist ivuxolimab. The sequence was obtained from an adult with an advanced solid tumor such as melanoma, head and neck, liver or kidney cancer. The CDR3 DNA reads as TGCGCCAGCAGCTTGGGGTCTTACGCGGGAGGGGTCTCCTACGAGCAGTACTTC. It codes for CASSLGSYAGGVSYEQYF.